A single sample gave rise to the 5 T cell receptor beta chains below, sequenced in a study of shared clonotypes between healthy human individuals. Assay used: immunoSEQ multiplex PCR; TCRdb lists only in-frame clones, some missing. Of just under 350,000 clones listed, 73% are singletons. The sequenced material came from memory CD4+ T cells sorted from blood. Subset specified: CD45RA-negative fraction. The receptors derive from a man between 25 and 39 years old in good health.

V gene TRBV5-1 combines with J gene TRBJ1-2; 8 bases agree with TRBD1. After removal of 0 bases from V and 8 bases from J, the junction contained 6 bases not matched to a gene. Germline CDR1 is SGHRS and CDR2 is YFSETQ. The CDR3 totals 14 residues. The CDR3 nucleotides read TGCGCCAGCAGCTTGGCCGGACAGGGCGAAGGCTACACCTTC. Protein sequence: CASSLAGQGEGYTF.

Only one count was recorded for this clone. The chain links TRBV18 to TRBJ1-1; tentative D call: TRBD1 (5 bases). The germline V and J ends were trimmed by 2 bases and 3 bases, with 10 bases remaining between them. CDR3 length equals 14 residues. Germline V lookup: CDR1 KGHSH, CDR2 LQKENI. The CDR3 region has the DNA TGTGCCAGCTCACCAAGGGGAGGGGACACTGAAGCTTTCTTT. It codes for CASSPRGGDTEAFF.

The chain is built from TRBV5-4 and TRBJ1-1; D is undetermined. This CDR3 has 12 residues. Trimming removed 1 base from V and 4 bases from J, with 5 bases in between. Per the germline V gene, CDR1 is SGHNT and CDR2 is YYREEE (reference sequence). The CDR3 bases are TGTGCCAGCAGCTTGAGTAGCACTGAAGCTTTCTTT. Translation: CASSLSSTEAFF.

The rearrangement joins TRBV6-1 to TRBJ1-2, with 7 bases fitting TRBD1. The CDR3 length is 12 residues. The V segment lost 8 bases and the J segment 6 bases; nucleotides outside the gene matches: 6. Germline loops: CDR1 MNHNS, CDR2 SASEGT. The CDR3 nucleotides are TGTGCCAGCTTCACAGGGGCGCATGGCTACACCTTC. Translated, it gives CASFTGAHGYTF.

This clone appeared once. V gene TRBV9 combines with J gene TRBJ1-2; no reliable D call. The CDR3 totals 15 residues. Germline V gene sequence: CDR1 SGDLS, CDR2 YYNGEE. V was shortened by 6 bases and J by 2 bases, with 17 bases between the two germline ends. The CDR3 spells CASTKSAQMNYGYTF. For the CDR3, the DNA is TGTGCCAGCACCAAGAGCGCTCAAATGAACTATGGCTACACCTTC.